This T cell receptor (beta chain) was observed in a study of T cells expressing NK-cell markers. Study context: There were seven HCMV-seropositive donors and one seronegative donor among the eight sequenced. The study's findings and limits: In several donors, these clonotypes also led the CD3+CD56-NKG2C+ fraction. Of the CD8+ T cell pool in roughly 6 donors, roughly 1.0-7.5% was accounted for by dominant NKG2C+ clonotypes.

Regarding this clonotype: The antigen is unknown.

cDNA encoding TCR beta was synthesized via 5'RACE template switching incorporating UMIs. Reanalyzing the 5' RACE reads, TCRdb keeps one entry per CDR3 protein, without DNA. The listing records roughly 390,000 distinct CDR3 sequences. The CDR3 spans 16 residues. The V gene's germline CDR1 is LGHDT and CDR2 YNNKEL (reference sequence). Sequenced input: blood T cells: a sorted CD56 or NKG2C T cell subset, CD4+ or CD8+ T cells, or bulk PBMC T cells (not recorded which). The sequence derives from a man aged 18-75 years in good health. The chain couples TRBV3-1 to TRBJ2-3; the TCRdb D gene call, TRBD1, has no DNA to confirm it. The CDR3 here is CASSQGTGAATDTQYF.